This TCR beta chain is from a study of human T cells and chemical hapten exposure (dated by TCRdb to about 2021). As for the study more broadly: For sensitization, 2% DPC in acetone was applied to a 2 cm by 2 cm area of upper inner arm skin. Alopecia areata with under or over 50% scalp involvement, alopecia totalis and alopecia universalis were represented in the patient cohort, which was mostly female. Libraries were combined into a pool for sequencing, and differences in TCR yield between samples came mainly from small differences in library volumes within the pool. Throughout the approximately 24-week study period, patients were also given weekly therapeutic DPC doses on the scalp. Twenty-nine alopecia patients provided blood for TCR sequencing at one to four time points (pre-sensitization, 2, 6 and 24 weeks). In alopecia patients, the study followed how the peripheral blood TCR repertoire changed in vivo over primary and secondary sensitization to diphenylcyclopropenone (DPC), a hapten. Patch tests used Finn chambers with 0.01% DPC on the upper back, scored after 6 days by International Contact Dermatitis Research Group standards. Blood was sampled from patients pre-sensitization (week 0) and at 2, 6 and about 24 weeks after DPC sensitization.

Summary of the overall study and its limitations: Because all patients had alopecia, a presumed autoimmune disease, the immune response of the patients might differ from that of healthy individuals. After repeated subsampling, the strength of the expansion versus patch-test correlation and the threshold at which it became significant changed. Compared with pre-sensitization or healthy control sets, expanded TCRs formed significantly more large CDR3 similarity clusters, which is consistent with antigen-driven responses. DPC sensitization did not change how many TCRs were above 1 in 1000 frequency, and no evidence was found of alterations in global repertoire structure. Patch test score was positively correlated with the number of PT1 expanded TCRs, with significance at thresholds 8, 16 and 32 but not at 4.

Explained via the paper, the time point label denotes: pre-sensitization, week 0. In the paper's terms, the treatment or condition label means: therapeutic diphenylcyclopropenone sensitization with weekly scalp DPC. At each patch-test visit, blood was drawn before the patch test was applied. To be eligible, patients had to be aged 18 to 70, diagnosed with alopecia and judged suitable for DPC therapy, while pregnant patients were excluded. Total RNA was extracted from unfractionated whole blood collected in Tempus Blood RNA tubes. As to this clonotype: The clone's antigen remains unknown. Qualities for individual bases were not recorded, and no much larger clone is one base off.

The library was built by means of RACE. The sequencing machine was a NextSeq 500. During library preparation, unique molecular identifiers were attached to individual cDNA molecules so that TCRs could be counted in a quantitative, reproducible way. Each blood RNA sample was used to sequence both TCR alpha and TCR beta chains. The authors processed their data as follows. A median of approximately 96,000 TCRs per sample was observed, with a range of 23,224 to 690,600. V, J and CDR3 annotation of the TCR reads was performed with the Decombinator software suite. For PS versus PT1 abundance plots, all samples were subsampled to the same number of TCRs (28,000). Expanded TCRs were defined as absent before sensitization and observed at least eight times at the 2-week time point. The public reads were reprocessed in TCRdb via fastp at Q25 and MiXCR, keeping in-frame beta chains. Rows with one shared CDR3 protein collapse into an entry with the most common genes and DNA. V and J calls and clone size were set by TCRdb, not the authors. The sample has about 80,000 distinct CDR3 sequences on record, less than 15% of them singletons. Together, the top ten hold more than 3.5% of the sample.

This material consisted of whole blood, taken in connection with sensitization to the hapten diphenylcyclopropenone (DPC). The sequence derives from a woman in her forties or fifties with alopecia areata. Some clones in this sample may be carry-over from other donors' samples.

CDR3 protein: CASSPRTASGANVLTF. The nucleotide sequence is given as TGTGCCAGCTCACCTAGGACCGCCTCTGGGGCCAACGTCCTGACTTTC. The chain was built from TRBV18 and TRBJ2-6; no confident D gene assignment can be made. In the germline V gene, CDR1 corresponds to KGHSH and CDR2 to LQKENI. V and J are truncated by 3 bases and 0 bases respectively, leaving an intervening sequence of 9 bases. The cysteine opens and the phenylalanine closes a CDR3 of 16 amino acids. This entry keeps only the CDR3 DNA: 48 bases, framed from base 1.